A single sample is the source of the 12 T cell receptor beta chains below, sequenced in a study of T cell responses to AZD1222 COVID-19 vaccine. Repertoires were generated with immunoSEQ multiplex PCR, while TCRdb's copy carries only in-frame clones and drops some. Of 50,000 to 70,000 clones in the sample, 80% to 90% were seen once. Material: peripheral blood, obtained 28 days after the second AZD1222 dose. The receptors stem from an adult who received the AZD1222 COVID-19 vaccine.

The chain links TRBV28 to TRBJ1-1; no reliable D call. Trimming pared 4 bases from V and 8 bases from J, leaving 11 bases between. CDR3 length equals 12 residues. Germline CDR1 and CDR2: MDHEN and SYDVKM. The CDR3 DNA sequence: TGTGCCAGCAGTTCAAACGACCGGGAAGCTTTCTTT. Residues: CASSSNDREAFF.

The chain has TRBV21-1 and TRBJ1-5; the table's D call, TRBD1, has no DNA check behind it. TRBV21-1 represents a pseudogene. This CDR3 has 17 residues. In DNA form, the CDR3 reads TGTGCCAGCAGCAAAAACAGGGGGCGAAAAGGCAATCAGCCCCAGCATTTT. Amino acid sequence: CASSKNRGRKGNQPQHF.

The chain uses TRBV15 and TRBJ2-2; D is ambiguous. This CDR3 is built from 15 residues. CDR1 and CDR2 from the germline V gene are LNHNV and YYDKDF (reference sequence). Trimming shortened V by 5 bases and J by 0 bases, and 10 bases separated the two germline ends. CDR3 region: CATSAWRSNTGELFF. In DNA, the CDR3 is TGTGCCACCAGCGCTTGGAGATCGAACACCGGGGAGCTGTTTTTT. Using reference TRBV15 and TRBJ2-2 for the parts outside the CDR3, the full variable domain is DAMVIQNPRYQVTQFGKPVTLSCSQTLNHNVMYWYQQKSSQAPKLLFHYYDKDFNNEADTPDNFQSRRPNTSFCFLDIRSPGLGDTAMYLCATSAWRSNTGELFFGEGSRLTVL.

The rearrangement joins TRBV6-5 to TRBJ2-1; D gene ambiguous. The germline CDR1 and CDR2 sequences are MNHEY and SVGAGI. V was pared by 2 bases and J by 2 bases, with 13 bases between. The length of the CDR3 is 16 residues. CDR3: CASSYGRLSPYNEQFF. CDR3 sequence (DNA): TGTGCCAGCAGTTACGGCCGCCTATCCCCCTACAATGAGCAGTTCTTC.

CDR3 in DNA: TGTGCCAGCAGCGTCCCCTTGACAGGGACTGGCTACACCTTC. It codes for CASSVPLTGTGYTF. The V call is TRBV9, the J call TRBJ1-2; 7 bases are a match to TRBD1. The V and J ends lost 2 bases and 7 bases, in that order; junction bases with no gene match: 8. Germline V CDR1 and CDR2: SGDLS, YYNGEE. The CDR3 runs 14 residues.

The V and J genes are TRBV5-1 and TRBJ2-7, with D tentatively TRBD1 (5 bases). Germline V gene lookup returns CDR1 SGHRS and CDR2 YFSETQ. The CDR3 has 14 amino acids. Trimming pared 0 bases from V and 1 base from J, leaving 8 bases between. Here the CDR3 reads CASSLGGLSYEQYF. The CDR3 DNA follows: TGCGCCAGCAGCTTGGGGGGCTTATCCTACGAGCAGTACTTC.

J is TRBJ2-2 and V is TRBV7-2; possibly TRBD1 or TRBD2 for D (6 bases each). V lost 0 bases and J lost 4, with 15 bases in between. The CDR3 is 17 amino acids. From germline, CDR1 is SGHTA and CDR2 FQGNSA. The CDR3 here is CASSLAGRGGGTGELFF. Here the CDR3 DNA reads TGTGCCAGCAGCTTAGCGGGCAGGGGAGGTGGCACCGGGGAGCTGTTTTTT.

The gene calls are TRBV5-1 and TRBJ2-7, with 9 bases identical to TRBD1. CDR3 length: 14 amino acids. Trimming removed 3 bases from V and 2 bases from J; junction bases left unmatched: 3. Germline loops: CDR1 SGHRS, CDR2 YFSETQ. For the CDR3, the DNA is TGCGCCAGCAGCTCGGACAGGGGCCCCTACGAGCAGTACTTC. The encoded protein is CASSSDRGPYEQYF.

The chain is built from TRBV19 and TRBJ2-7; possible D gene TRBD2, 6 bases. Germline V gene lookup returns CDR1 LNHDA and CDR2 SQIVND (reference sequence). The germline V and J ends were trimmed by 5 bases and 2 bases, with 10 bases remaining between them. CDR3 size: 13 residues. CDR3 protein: CASSARGTYEQYF. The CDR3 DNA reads TGTGCCAGTAGTGCCCGGGGGACCTACGAGCAGTACTTC.

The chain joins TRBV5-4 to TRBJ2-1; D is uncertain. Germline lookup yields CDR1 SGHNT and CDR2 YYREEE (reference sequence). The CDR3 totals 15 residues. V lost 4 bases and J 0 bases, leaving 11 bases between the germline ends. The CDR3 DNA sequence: TGTGCCAGCAGCCTATGGTCCGGCTCCTACAATGAGCAGTTCTTC. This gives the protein CASSLWSGSYNEQFF.

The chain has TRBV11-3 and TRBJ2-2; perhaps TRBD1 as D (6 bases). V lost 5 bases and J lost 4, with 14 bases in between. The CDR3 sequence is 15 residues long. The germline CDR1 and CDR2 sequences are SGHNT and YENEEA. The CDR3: CASSLTGTTTGELFF. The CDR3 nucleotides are TGTGCCAGCAGCCTGACCGGGACAACCACCGGGGAGCTGTTTTTT.

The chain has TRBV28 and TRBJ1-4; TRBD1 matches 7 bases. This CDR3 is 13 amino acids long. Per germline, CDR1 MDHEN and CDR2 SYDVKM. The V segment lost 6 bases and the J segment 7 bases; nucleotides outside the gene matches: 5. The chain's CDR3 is CASRSGGSEKLFF. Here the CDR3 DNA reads TGTGCCAGCAGATCAGGGGGAAGTGAAAAACTGTTTTTT.